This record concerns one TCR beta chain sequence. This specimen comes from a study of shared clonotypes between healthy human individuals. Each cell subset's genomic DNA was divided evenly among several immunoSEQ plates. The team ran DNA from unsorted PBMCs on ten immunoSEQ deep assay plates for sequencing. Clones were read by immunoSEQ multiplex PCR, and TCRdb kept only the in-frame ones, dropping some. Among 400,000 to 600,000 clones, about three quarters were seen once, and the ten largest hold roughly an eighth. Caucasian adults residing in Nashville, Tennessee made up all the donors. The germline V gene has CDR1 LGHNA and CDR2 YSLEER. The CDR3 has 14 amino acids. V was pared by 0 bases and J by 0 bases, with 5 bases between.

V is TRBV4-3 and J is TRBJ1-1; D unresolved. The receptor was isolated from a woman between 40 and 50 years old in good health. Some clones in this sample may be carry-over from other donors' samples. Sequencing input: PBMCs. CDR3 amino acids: CASSQERVNTEAFF. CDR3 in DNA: TGCGCCAGCAGCCAAGAAAGGGTGAACACTGAAGCTTTCTTT.